Following are 28 T cell receptor beta chains from one sample sequenced in a study of blood T cell repertoires in COVID-19. TCRdb's copy holds only in-frame clones and misses some; the assay was immunoSEQ multiplex PCR. The table includes around 140,000 clones, approximately 88% detected once. Sequenced sample: peripheral blood. The source is a woman between 50 and 59 years old with acute or convalescent COVID-19.

Of note for this clone: Other DNA variants within this sample encode the same CDR3. This sequence joins TRBV24-1 and TRBJ1-2, with TRBD1 identical over 10 bases. The V gene's germline CDR1 is KGHDR and CDR2 SFDVKD. The ends lost 4 bases at V and 5 bases at J; junction bases unmatched: 0. The CDR3 extends over 13 amino acids. CDR3 sequence reads: CATSEGQGYGYTF. The CDR3 coding sequence is TGTGCCACCAGTGAGGGACAGGGGTATGGCTACACCTTC.

This rearrangement joins TRBV3-1 (or the pseudogene TRBV3-2) to TRBJ1-6; weak D call: TRBD1 (5 bases). The CDR3 contains 15 residues. The germline V and J ends were trimmed by 7 bases and 10 bases, with 20 bases remaining between them. In germline, CDR1 is LGHDT, CDR2 YNNKEL (reference sequence). CDR3 residues: CASTEEWQGSSPLHF. DNA for the CDR3: TGTGCCAGCACTGAGGAATGGCAGGGCTCCTCACCCCTCCACTTT.

The CDR3 here is CASLAGTGGIDEQFF. The CDR3 DNA reads as TGTGCCAGCCTTGCCGGGACAGGGGGTATCGATGAGCAGTTCTTC. This chain connects TRBV25-1 to TRBJ2-1; 11 nucleotides match TRBD1. Germline V gene data show CDR1 as MGHDK and CDR2 as SYGVNS. Trimming took 8 bases from V and 8 from J; bases not matched to a gene: 11. The CDR3 length is 15 residues.

This sequence joins TRBV6-5 and TRBJ1-3, with 8 positions matching TRBD1. CDR3 size: 13 residues. CDR1 and CDR2 from the germline V gene are MNHEY and SVGAGI. The J segment lost 15 bases and the V segment lost 5 bases, leaving 12 bases of the junction unmatched. The CDR3, as DNA: TGTGCCAGCAGTACGAGCCGGGACAGGCCCGGATATTTT. Its translation: CASSTSRDRPGYF.

The chain uses TRBV4-2 and TRBJ2-5; 13 bases fit TRBD2. Germline V lookup: CDR1 LGHNA, CDR2 YNFKEQ. The CDR3 length is 17 residues. V was pared by 4 bases and J by 4 bases, with 9 bases of the junction left unmatched. CDR3 nucleotides: TGTGCCAGCAGCCTCGGGACTAGCGGGGTCCGCACAGAGACCCAGTACTTC. It codes for CASSLGTSGVRTETQYF.

J is TRBJ1-1 and V is TRBV5-6, with 8 bases fitting TRBD1. The CDR3 runs 14 residues. Germline CDR1 is SGHDT and CDR2 is YYEEEE. Losses at the gene ends were 6 bases for V and 3 bases for J; bases not matched to a gene: 7. The CDR3 region has the DNA TGTGCCAGCAAGAGGTCGACAGGGGACACTGAAGCTTTCTTT. Translating it yields CASKRSTGDTEAFF.

The V call is TRBV2, the J call TRBJ2-1; possible D gene TRBD2, 7 bases. This CDR3 has 16 amino acids. Trimming shortened V by 3 bases and J by 5 bases, and 17 bases separated the two germline ends. Germline CDR1 and CDR2: SNHLY and FYNNEI. The CDR3 here is CASSDRAGGRNNEQFF. CDR3 sequence (DNA): TGTGCCAGCAGTGATCGCGCCGGGGGGCGTAACAATGAGCAGTTCTTC.

On this clone itself: Other nucleotide sequences in the sample specify the same CDR3. The V and J genes are TRBV9 and TRBJ1-4; D is undetermined. In germline, CDR1 is SGDLS, CDR2 YYNGEE. This CDR3 is 14 amino acids long. V was pared by 0 bases and J by 3 bases, with 6 bases between. CDR3 in amino acids: CASSVGTANEKLFF. The CDR3 DNA reads as TGTGCCAGCAGCGTAGGAACAGCTAATGAAAAACTGTTTTTT.

The rearrangement joins TRBV7-2 to TRBJ1-3; D not certain. The germline V and J ends were trimmed by 4 bases and 0 bases, with 13 bases remaining between them. Looked up from germline, CDR1 is SGHTA and CDR2 is FQGNSA. The CDR3 contains 16 residues. CDR3 in DNA: TGTGCCAGCAGCTCCCAACTTTGGAGCTCTGGAAACACCATATATTTT. The encoded protein is CASSSQLWSSGNTIYF.

The chain employs TRBV6-5 and TRBJ1-1, with D perhaps TRBD1 (6 bases). The CDR3 length is 14 residues. Trimming shortened V by 2 bases and J by 4 bases, and 11 bases separated the two germline ends. Germline CDR1 MNHEY, CDR2 SVGAGI. The CDR3 coding sequence is TGTGCCAGCAGTTACGTAGGGGGGGGCACTGAAGCTTTCTTT. This encodes CASSYVGGGTEAFF.

The chain uses TRBV24-1 and TRBJ2-7; 10 bases are shared with TRBD1. The V and J ends lost 10 bases and 6 bases, in that order; junction bases with no gene match: 5. Germline V gives CDR1 KGHDR, CDR2 SFDVKD. CDR3 length equals 12 residues. Here the CDR3 DNA reads TGTGCCACGGGACAGGGGAGGGGCGAGCAGTACTTC. Amino acids: CATGQGRGEQYF.

This clone was seen only a few times. The chain combines TRBV27 with TRBJ2-7; D not resolved. Trimming removed 2 bases from V and 3 bases from J, with 11 bases in between. There are 14 residues in the CDR3. The germline gives CDR1 MNHEY, CDR2 SMNVEV (reference sequence). CDR3 sequence (DNA): TGTGCCAGCAGTTTACGAGGTGATTTCTACGAGCAGTACTTC. This translates into CASSLRGDFYEQYF.

This clone was counted once. DNA for the CDR3: TGCGCCAGCAGCTTCGACAGGGGGCCTGAAGCTTTCTTT. Translated, it gives CASSFDRGPEAFF. V is TRBV5-1 and J is TRBJ1-1; 10 positions agree with TRBD1. J was trimmed by 6 bases and V by 2 bases; bases with no gene match: 1. This CDR3 spans 13 amino acids. Germline lookup yields CDR1 SGHRS and CDR2 YFSETQ.

V is TRBV5-6 and J is TRBJ2-2, with TRBD2 matching 8 bases. The CDR3 has 15 residues. V was clipped by 5 bases and J by 0 bases; unmatched bases: 3. Germline-derived CDR1 and CDR2 are SGHDT and YYEEEE. The CDR3 DNA follows: TGTGCCAGCAGGTGGCGGGGGGCGAACACCGGGGAGCTGTTTTTT. It yields the protein CASRWRGANTGELFF.

Comments on this clone: The sample carries other DNA sequences with the same CDR3. The CDR3 nucleotides read TGTGCCAGCAGCCTACGGGAGACCCAGTACTTC. This gives the protein CASSLRETQYF. This rearrangement joins TRBV12-3 or TRBV12-4 to TRBJ2-5, with D uncertain. Deletions cut 6 bases from V and 5 bases from J, with 7 bases between. The CDR3 totals 11 residues.

The chain has TRBV28 and TRBJ1-3; D ambiguous. The CDR3 has 16 residues. Germline V gene data show CDR1 as MDHEN and CDR2 as SYDVKM. The V gene lost 4 bases and the J gene lost 0 bases, with 13 bases spanning the gap. The CDR3 spells CASSSRHGYSGNTIYF. The CDR3 region has the DNA TGTGCCAGCAGTTCCCGACACGGATACTCTGGAAACACCATATATTTT.

The chain is built from TRBV9 and TRBJ1-3; the D is unclear. Trimming pared 4 bases from V and 6 bases from J, leaving 20 bases between. The CDR3 is 16 residues long. Germline V CDR1 and CDR2: SGDLS, YYNGEE. DNA for the CDR3: TGTGCCAGCAGCCCAAGGCTGGAGGGATGGGAAAACACCATATATTTT. Amino acids: CASSPRLEGWENTIYF.

The genes are TRBV7-9 and TRBJ2-5, with a tentative D call TRBD1 (5 bases). The CDR3 is made up of 14 amino acids. The germline V and J ends were trimmed by 2 bases and 5 bases, with 12 bases remaining between them. CDR1 and CDR2 (germline): SEHNR, FQNEAQ (reference sequence). Here the CDR3 reads CASSLQSGKETQYF. Written as DNA, the CDR3 is TGTGCCAGCAGCTTACAGTCAGGGAAGGAGACCCAGTACTTC.

V and J are TRBV19 and TRBJ1-1, with 11 bases that match TRBD1. Losses at the gene ends were 8 bases for V and 7 bases for J; bases not matched to a gene: 9. CDR1 and CDR2 from the germline V gene are LNHDA and SQIVND (reference sequence). The CDR3 has 14 amino acids. The CDR3 DNA reads TGTGCCAGTCGGACAGGGGGCGGCGTCCATGAAGCTTTCTTT. Its protein product is CASRTGGGVHEAFF.

The CDR3 bases are TGTGCCAGTAGTATTGGTAGCAGGGGGTATAATCAGCCCCAGCATTTT. Protein: CASSIGSRGYNQPQHF. This chain links TRBV19 with TRBJ1-5; TRBD1 matches at 7 bases. Per germline, CDR1 LNHDA and CDR2 SQIVND (reference sequence). This CDR3 has 16 residues. With 3 bases clipped from V and 4 bases from J, the junction kept 9 bases outside the gene matches.

The genes are TRBV12-3 or TRBV12-4 and TRBJ2-5, with D unresolved. CDR3 size: 13 residues. V dropped 6 bases and J dropped 2 bases, with 10 bases sitting between them. The CDR3 is CASSPVPQETQYF. The CDR3 DNA is TGTGCCAGCAGCCCGGTCCCTCAAGAGACCCAGTACTTC.

V gene TRBV11-2 combines with J gene TRBJ1-1; 7 bases fit TRBD1. CDR3 length: 17 amino acids. V gave up 3 bases and J gave up 0 bases; unmatched junction bases: 10. The V gene's germline CDR1 is SGHAT and CDR2 FQNNGV. DNA for the CDR3: TGTGCCAGCAGCTTCCGACAGGGCCGACTGGTGAACACTGAAGCTTTCTTT. It yields the protein CASSFRQGRLVNTEAFF. The full variable domain, with the rest looked up from reference TRBV11-2 and TRBJ1-1, is EAGVAQSPRYKIIEKRQSVAFWCNPISGHATLYWYQQILGQGPKLLIQFQNNGVVDDSQLPKDRFSAERLKGVDSTLKIQPAKLEDSAVYLCASSFRQGRLVNTEAFFGQGTRLTVV.

CDR3 coding DNA: TGTGCCAGCAGTGAATTGAACAGGGACGAGCAGTACTTC. This encodes CASSELNRDEQYF. V is TRBV25-1 and J is TRBJ2-7, with D maybe TRBD1 (6 bases). Trimming took 1 base from V and 5 from J, leaving 9 bases between them. From germline, CDR1 is MGHDK and CDR2 SYGVNS. The CDR3 is made up of 13 amino acids.

This rearrangement joins TRBV11-2 to TRBJ2-3; D gene uncertain. V gave up 0 bases and J gave up 0 bases, with 4 bases separating them. CDR3 size: 14 residues. Germline CDR1 SGHAT, CDR2 FQNNGV. CDR3 sequence: CASSLDSSTDTQYF. CDR3 bases: TGTGCCAGCAGCTTAGATTCTAGCACAGATACGCAGTATTTT.

The count of this clone is one. This chain links TRBV27 with TRBJ2-5; 7 nucleotides agree with TRBD1. Germline CDR1 reads MNHEY; CDR2 reads SMNVEV (reference sequence). This CDR3 is 16 amino acids long. Trimming cost V 5 bases and J 0 bases; bases outside gene matches: 9. The CDR3 protein is CASSQGTVRYQETQYF. The CDR3, as DNA: TGTGCCAGCAGTCAAGGGACAGTCAGGTACCAAGAGACCCAGTACTTC.

V and J are TRBV5-1 and TRBJ1-3; maybe TRBD1 (5 bases). The CDR3 runs 15 residues. The V gene's germline CDR1 is SGHRS and CDR2 YFSETQ. Between the trimmed V and J ends, which lost 4 bases and 3 bases, there was a span of 14 bases. CDR3 loop: CASSPIGVGGNTIYF. In nucleotides, the CDR3 is TGCGCCAGCAGCCCCATAGGGGTCGGTGGAAACACCATATATTTT.

The chain uses TRBV24-1 and TRBJ2-5; 7 bases fit TRBD2. The CDR3 is 14 amino acids. Per the germline V gene, CDR1 is KGHDR and CDR2 is SFDVKD. The ends lost 7 bases at V and 3 bases at J; junction bases unmatched: 7. CDR3 residues: CATSPLANEETQYF. The CDR3 DNA follows: TGTGCCACCAGCCCACTAGCGAATGAAGAGACCCAGTACTTC.

This chain connects TRBV28 to TRBJ1-1; 7 positions match TRBD1. The V gene end was trimmed by 3 bases and the J gene end by 0 bases; junction bases not matched to a gene: 7. Germline CDR1 is MDHEN and CDR2 is SYDVKM. The CDR3 spans 16 residues. Here the CDR3 reads CASSLRGQTMNTEAFF. Written as DNA, the CDR3 is TGTGCCAGCAGTTTGAGGGGACAGACCATGAACACTGAAGCTTTCTTT.